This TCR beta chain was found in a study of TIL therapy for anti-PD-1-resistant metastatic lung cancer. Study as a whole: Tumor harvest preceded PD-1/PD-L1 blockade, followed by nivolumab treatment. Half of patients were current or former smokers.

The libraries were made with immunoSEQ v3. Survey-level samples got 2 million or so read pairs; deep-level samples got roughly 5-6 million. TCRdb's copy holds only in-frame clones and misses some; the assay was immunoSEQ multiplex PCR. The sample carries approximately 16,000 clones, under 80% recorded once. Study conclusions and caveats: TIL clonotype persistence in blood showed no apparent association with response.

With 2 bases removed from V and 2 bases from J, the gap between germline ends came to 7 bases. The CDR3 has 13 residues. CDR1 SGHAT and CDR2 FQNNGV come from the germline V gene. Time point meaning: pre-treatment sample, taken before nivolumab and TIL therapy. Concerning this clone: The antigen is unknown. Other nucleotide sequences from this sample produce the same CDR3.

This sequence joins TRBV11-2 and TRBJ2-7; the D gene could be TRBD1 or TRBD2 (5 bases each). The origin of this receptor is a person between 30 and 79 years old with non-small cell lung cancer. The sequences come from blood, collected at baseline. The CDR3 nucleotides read TGTGCCAGCAGCTTATGGGGGACCTACGAGCAGTACTTC. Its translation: CASSLWGTYEQYF.